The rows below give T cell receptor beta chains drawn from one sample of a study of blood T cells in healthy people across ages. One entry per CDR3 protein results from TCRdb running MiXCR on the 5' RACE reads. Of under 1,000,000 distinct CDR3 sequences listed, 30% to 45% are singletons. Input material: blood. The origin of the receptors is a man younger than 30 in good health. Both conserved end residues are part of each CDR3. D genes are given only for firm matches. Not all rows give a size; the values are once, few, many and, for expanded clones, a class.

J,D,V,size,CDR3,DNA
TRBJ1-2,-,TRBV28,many,CATRTANYGYTF,TGTGCCACCAGGACCGCGAACTATGGCTACACCTTC
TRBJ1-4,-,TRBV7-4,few,CASSPLRDNSPRDEKLFF,TGTGCCAGCAGCCCCCTGAGGGACAATTCCCCGAGGGATGAAAAACTGTTTTTT
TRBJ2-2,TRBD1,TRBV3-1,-,CAGSLLRDRNTGELFF,TGTGCCGGCAGCCTCCTCCGGGACAGGAACACCGGGGAGCTGTTTTTT
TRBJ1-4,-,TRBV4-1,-,CASRPRQGKTNEKLFF,TGCGCCAGCAGGCCCCGGCAGGGGAAAACTAATGAAAAACTGTTTTTT
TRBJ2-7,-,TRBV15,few,CATSRESGFSYEQYF,TGTGCCACCAGCAGAGAATCCGGGTTCTCCTACGAGCAGTACTTC
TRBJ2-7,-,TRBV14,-,CAGSQGGEQYF,TGTGCCGGCAGCCAAGGGGGCGAGCAGTACTTC
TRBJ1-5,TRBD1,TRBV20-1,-,CSARTGTSNQPQHF,TGCAGTGCTAGGACAGGGACGAGCAATCAGCCCCAGCATTTT
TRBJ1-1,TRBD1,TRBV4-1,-,CASSLILRQGDTEAFF,TGCGCCAGCAGCCTCATATTAAGACAGGGGGACACTGAAGCTTTCTTT
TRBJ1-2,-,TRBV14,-,CASSQDLGANYGHTF,TGTGCCAGCAGCCAAGATCTGGGTGCTAACTATGGCCACACCTTC
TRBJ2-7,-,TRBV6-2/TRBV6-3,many,CASSYSTDRASDEQYF,TGTGCCAGCAGTTACTCCACAGACCGGGCATCTGATGAGCAGTACTTC
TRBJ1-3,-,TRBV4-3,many,CASSPSRQSSRNTIYF,TGCGCCAGCAGCCCGTCCCGACAGTCGTCCCGAAACACCATATATTTT
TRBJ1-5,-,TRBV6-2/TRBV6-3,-,CASTPLGKGDDQPQHF,TGTGCCAGCACACCGCTCGGGAAGGGGGACGATCAGCCCCAGCATTTT
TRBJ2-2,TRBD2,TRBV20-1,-,CSARDLRSGGDTGELFF,TGCAGTGCTAGAGATCTTCGGAGCGGGGGGGACACCGGGGAGCTGTTTTTT
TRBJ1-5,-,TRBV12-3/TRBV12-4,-,CASRYSGNQPQHF,TGTGCCAGCAGATATTCAGGGAATCAGCCCCAGCATTTT
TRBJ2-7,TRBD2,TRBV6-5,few,CASSYSGLADSYEQYF,TGTGCCAGCAGTTACTCGGGACTAGCGGACTCCTACGAGCAGTACTTC
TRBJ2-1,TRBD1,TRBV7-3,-,CASSLRQGNHEQFF,TGTGCCAGCAGCTTAAGACAGGGCAATCATGAGCAGTTCTTC
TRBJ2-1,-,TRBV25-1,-,CASSEGINEQFF,TGTGCCAGCAGTGAGGGTATCAATGAGCAGTTCTTC